The 19 T cell receptor beta chains below all came from one sample that was sequenced in a study of cytomegalovirus exposure and HLA in healthy donors. TCRdb keeps only in-frame clones here, not all; method: immunoSEQ multiplex PCR. The sample lists about 160,000 clones, 95% to 97% seen once, with 0.8% to 0.95% in the top ten. The sequenced material came from PBMCs. These receptors originate from a woman aged 18-30 years in good health and CMV-seronegative.

This chain links TRBV2 with TRBJ2-2; 7 bases fit TRBD1. The CDR3 loop spans 14 amino acids. The trim removed 7 bases at V and 7 bases at J, leaving 9 bases unmatched. CDR1 and CDR2 from the germline V gene are SNHLY and FYNNEI. The CDR3: CASTYDRVGGELFF. The CDR3 DNA reads TGTGCCAGCACCTACGACAGGGTCGGCGGGGAGCTGTTTTTT.

With regard to this clone: The junction departs from the called germline gene at one end, perhaps through a read error. This chain joins TRBV2 and TRBJ2-1, with D maybe TRBD1 (6 bases). The CDR3 spans 11 residues. Germline CDR1 reads SNHLY; CDR2 reads FYNNEI. The CDR3 sequence is CASSDMGASLF. The CDR3 nucleotides read TGTGCCAGCAGTGATATGGGGGCGAGTCTCTTC.

The V call is TRBV6-1, the J call TRBJ1-3; no firm D call. The CDR3 length is 20 residues. With 0 bases removed from V and 0 bases from J, the gap between germline ends came to 21 bases. The germline V gene has CDR1 MNHNS and CDR2 SASEGT. CDR3 coding DNA: TGTGCCAGCAGTGAAGCGGGGTGGTGGCGAGAACGGGACTCTGGAAACACCATATATTTT. Amino acids: CASSEAGWWRERDSGNTIYF.

V is TRBV7-2 and J is TRBJ2-1, with TRBD2 matching over 12 bases. CDR3 length: 15 residues. Germline V gene lookup returns CDR1 SGHTA and CDR2 FQGNSA. Unmatched junction bases numbered 2, after V lost 4 bases and J lost 4 bases. The DNA for the CDR3 is TGTGCCAGCAGCTGGCTAGCGGGGGGGTACAATGAGCAGTTCTTC. Translating gives CASSWLAGGYNEQFF.

The chain has TRBV6-5 and TRBJ2-1; 7 bases fit TRBD1. Per the germline V gene, CDR1 is MNHEY and CDR2 is SVGAGI. V lost 6 bases and J lost 9; bases outside the gene matches: 5. The CDR3 contains 12 residues. The CDR3 protein is CASSARGSEQFF. CDR3 nucleotide sequence: TGTGCCAGCAGCGCCAGGGGGAGTGAGCAGTTCTTC.

The gene calls are TRBV18 and TRBJ1-1; a weak D match, TRBD1 (5 bases). V shed 5 bases and J shed 1 base, with 8 bases lying between them. Per the germline V gene, CDR1 is KGHSH and CDR2 is LQKENI. This CDR3 spans 13 amino acids. The CDR3 loop reads CASSRGSNTEAFF. The CDR3 DNA sequence: TGTGCCAGCTCAAGGGGATCGAACACTGAAGCTTTCTTT.

V usage is TRBV6-5 and J usage is TRBJ2-5; D perhaps matches TRBD1 (6 bases). The CDR3 covers 13 residues. Germline V gene lookup returns CDR1 MNHEY and CDR2 SVGAGI. The V end was cut by 0 bases, the J end by 9 bases, with 11 bases between. This chain's CDR3 is CASSYSRDTAQYF. CDR3 nucleotide sequence: TGTGCCAGCAGTTACTCTCGGGACACGGCCCAGTACTTC.

The V call is TRBV7-2, the J call TRBJ1-5, with D uncertain. CDR3 length: 13 residues. The germline V gene encodes CDR1 SGHTA and CDR2 FQGNSA. In DNA, the CDR3 is TGTGCACCATTCGGGGTTAGCAATCAGCCCCAGCATTTT. Its protein is CAPFGVSNQPQHF.

The chain is built from TRBV6-6 and TRBJ2-3, with D unclear. The V end was cut by 3 bases, the J end by 5 bases, with 9 bases between. The germline CDR1 and CDR2 sequences are MNHNY and SVGAGI (reference sequence). The CDR3 covers 13 residues. This chain's CDR3 is CASSYRLLDTQYF. Here the CDR3 DNA reads TGTGCCAGCAGTTATCGACTGCTAGATACGCAGTATTTT.

The V gene is TRBV4-3, the J gene TRBJ1-1; weak D call: TRBD1 (6 bases). This CDR3 is built from 14 residues. The germline V gene encodes CDR1 LGHNA and CDR2 YSLEER. Trimming cost V 2 bases and J 1 base, with 8 bases left between them. The CDR3 sequence: CASSQLQGNTEAFF. CDR3 nucleotides: TGCGCCAGCAGCCAACTACAGGGGAACACTGAAGCTTTCTTT.

CDR3 bases: TGTGCCAGCAGCTCAGGCGGGACGGATCAAGAGACCCAGTACTTC. Translated, it gives CASSSGGTDQETQYF. The gene calls are TRBV7-9 and TRBJ2-5; TRBD2 is a possible D gene (6 bases). The CDR3 sequence is 15 residues long. Germline V gene data show CDR1 as SEHNR and CDR2 as FQNEAQ (reference sequence). The V gene lost 4 bases and the J gene lost 2 bases, with 14 bases spanning the gap.

The chain joins TRBV19 to TRBJ1-2; TRBD1 might be the D (6 bases). The CDR3 has 12 residues. Trimming removed 7 bases at V and 2 bases at J, with 8 bases between. Germline V gene sequence: CDR1 LNHDA, CDR2 SQIVND (reference sequence). The chain's CDR3 is CASKDRNYGYTF. CDR3 in DNA: TGTGCCAGTAAGGACAGAAACTATGGCTACACCTTC.

The chain recombines TRBV7-2 with TRBJ1-6, with 12 positions matching TRBD1. The germline V gene has CDR1 SGHTA and CDR2 FQGNSA. The V and J ends lost 1 base and 8 bases, in that order; junction bases with no gene match: 6. The CDR3 is 17 residues long. The CDR3 loop reads CASSLVGQGAAYSPLHF. The DNA of the CDR3 is TGTGCCAGCAGCTTAGTGGGACAGGGGGCTGCTTATTCACCCCTCCACTTT.

The chain is built from TRBV10-2 and TRBJ2-7; D is possibly TRBD1 (5 bases). V lost 0 bases and J 3 bases, leaving 9 bases between the germline ends. Germline values: CDR1 WSHSY, CDR2 SAAADI. The CDR3 extends over 14 amino acids. The CDR3 nucleotides are TGCGCCAGCAGTGAGTCCGCAGGGAACTACGAGCAGTACTTC. Protein sequence: CASSESAGNYEQYF.

The chain employs TRBV19 and TRBJ2-3, with D possibly being TRBD2 (7 bases). Germline V CDR1 and CDR2: LNHDA, SQIVND (reference sequence). V was trimmed by 6 bases and J by 4 bases, leaving 17 bases between them. This CDR3 region has 15 residues. CDR3 amino acids: CASSTWGGEADTQYF. As DNA, the CDR3 is TGTGCCAGTAGCACCTGGGGGGGCGAGGCAGATACGCAGTATTTT.

This chain uses TRBV6-5 with TRBJ2-5, with TRBD2 matching over 11 bases. CDR3 size: 15 residues. Germline CDR1 is MNHEY and CDR2 is SVGAGI. V lost 6 bases, J lost 7 bases, and 10 bases stayed unmatched. CDR3 region: CASRVASGGRGTQYF. The CDR3 DNA reads TGTGCCAGCAGAGTGGCTAGCGGGGGGCGAGGGACCCAGTACTTC.

This chain links TRBV5-1 with TRBJ2-2, with D possibly matching TRBD2 (6 bases). The CDR3 is 15 amino acids. Germline-derived CDR1 and CDR2 are SGHRS and YFSETQ. Trimming left V 4 bases short and J 6 bases short, with 16 bases between. Written as DNA, the CDR3 is TGCGCCAGCAGCCGGGACTCCCGGGTGTCCGGGGAGCTGTTTTTT. Protein product: CASSRDSRVSGELFF.

The chain carries TRBV11-3 and TRBJ2-1; TRBD2 aligns across 10 bases. The CDR3 extends over 15 amino acids. Germline values: CDR1 SGHNT, CDR2 YENEEA. Germline trimming cut 2 bases from V and 7 bases from J; bases unmatched to any gene: 5. Here the CDR3 reads CASSLPSGGTNEQFF. The CDR3 nucleotides are TGTGCCAGCAGCTTACCTAGCGGGGGAACGAATGAGCAGTTCTTC.

This chain joins TRBV4-3 and TRBJ2-2; D might be TRBD1 (6 bases). Germline loops: CDR1 LGHNA, CDR2 YSLEER. Trimming left V 6 bases short and J 0 bases short, with 8 bases between. The CDR3 is made up of 14 amino acids. The CDR3 DNA reads TGCGCCAGCAGGTACAGGGCGAACACCGGGGAGCTGTTTTTT. As protein: CASRYRANTGELFF.